The rows below give T cell receptor beta chains drawn from one sample of a study of graft-versus-host responses after intestinal transplantation. This table comes from immunoSEQ multiplex PCR, and its TCRdb copy is limited to in-frame clones, with some not included. The sample shows about 90,000 clones, 92% of them seen only once. These receptors lack a known antigen. The sequences come from unstimulated CD4+ T cells sorted from spleen or lymph node cells, collected before intestinal transplant. The receptors here all came from a human donor who received an intestinal transplant. Both conserved end residues are part of each CDR3. A D gene is named only where the DNA matches it firmly. The listing skips clone size in some rows; elsewhere it reads once, few, many or a size class.

>TRBJ2-6|.|TRBV4-2|.
TGTGCCAGCAGCCGGTTGGGGGGGGCCAACGTCCTGACTTTC
CASSRLGGANVLTF
>TRBJ2-7|.|TRBV6-5|TRBD2
TGTGCCAGCAGTTACTCGACTAGCGGGACCCCCTACGAGCAGTACTTC
CASSYSTSGTPYEQYF
>TRBJ1-5|.|TRBV15|.
TGTGCCACCGGTAGGTACTACCAGCCCCAGCATTTT
CATGRYYQPQHF
>TRBJ2-1|.|TRBV5-1|TRBD2
TGCGCCAGCAGCTTGGTGGCTAGCGGGAGGGGTTACAATGAGCAGTTCTTC
CASSLVASGRGYNEQFF
>TRBJ2-2|.|TRBV6-6|.
TGTGCCAGCAGTAGAACCGGGGAGCTGTTTTTT
CASSRTGELFF
>TRBJ2-7|.|TRBV23-1|TRBD1
TGCGCCAGCAGTCAATATAAGGACAGGGTGGGGGCTACCGCGGGACCTAAGCATTCCTACGAGCAGTACTTC
CASSQYKDRVGATAGPKHSYEQYF
>TRBJ2-5|.|TRBV5-1|.
TGCGCCAGCAGTTCTCCGGGAGACCAAGAGACCCAGTACTTC
CASSSPGDQETQYF
>TRBJ1-5|.|TRBV6-1|TRBD1
TGTGCCAGCAGCGGGGGGACAGGGCATCAGCCCCAGCATTTT
CASSGGTGHQPQHF
>TRBJ1-2|.|TRBV5-1|.
TGTGCCAGCAGCGGGAGGGGAGACTATGGCTACACCTTC
CASSGRGDYGYTF
>TRBJ2-7|.|TRBV30|TRBD2
TGTGCCTGGAGTGTCGGTTACCTAGCGGGAGACGAGCAGTACTTC
CAWSVGYLAGDEQYF
>TRBJ2-3|.|TRBV2|.
TGTGCCAGCAGTGAAGTCACAGGGAGCACAGATACGCAGTATTTT
CASSEVTGSTDTQYF
>TRBJ2-1|.|TRBV4-2|.
TGTGCCAGCAGCCTCCGGACGGATCGAGGCTCCTACAATGAGCAGTTCTTC
CASSLRTDRGSYNEQFF
>TRBJ1-1|few|TRBV6-1|.
TGTGCCAGCAGTGAAGTCCAGGGAGTATGGACTGAAGCTTTCTTT
CASSEVQGVWTEAFF
>TRBJ1-1|.|TRBV30|.
TGTGCCTGGAACCCCCAGGGAGGTGAAGCTTTCTTT
CAWNPQGGEAFF
>TRBJ2-7|.|TRBV6-6|.
TGTGCCAGCAGTTACGACGGTACCGGATACGAGCAGTACTTC
CASSYDGTGYEQYF
>TRBJ2-7|few|TRBV18|TRBD1
TGTGCCAGCTCACCTGGGACAGGGGGCGACGAGCAGTACTTC
CASSPGTGGDEQYF
>TRBJ1-5|.|TRBV30|.
TGTGCCTGGAGTGTAGGCTCGGGATATAGCAATCAGCCCCAGCATTTT
CAWSVGSGYSNQPQHF
>TRBJ1-5|.|TRBV6-5|TRBD1
TGTGCCAGCAGCCGCGAGGGGACAGGGATTCAGCCCCAGCATTTT
CASSREGTGIQPQHF
>TRBJ2-7|.|TRBV10-3|TRBD2
TGTGCCATCAGGCCGGGACTAGATTTCTACGAGCAGTACTTC
CAIRPGLDFYEQYF
>TRBJ1-1|.|TRBV15|.
TGTGCCACCAGCAGAGATGTCGGCGGGTTCGAAGCTTTCTTT
CATSRDVGGFEAFF
>TRBJ2-1|.|TRBV27|TRBD2
TGTGCCAGCAGTTTAGGGAGCGGGAGAAGAAATGAGCAGTTCTTC
CASSLGSGRRNEQFF
>TRBJ1-5|.|TRBV6-6|TRBD1
TGTGCCAGCAGTTCCTACAGGGGGCTCCAGCCCCAGCATTTT
CASSSYRGLQPQHF
>TRBJ2-7|.|TRBV4-1|TRBD2
TGCGCCAGCTCCCGCTTAGCGGGCCCGGCCTACGAGCAGTACTTC
CASSRLAGPAYEQYF
>TRBJ2-1|.|TRBV6-5|.
TGTGCCAGCAGTTACGGTAGACCTTCCTCCTACAATGAGCAGTTCTTC
CASSYGRPSSYNEQFF
>TRBJ2-3|.|TRBV25-1|TRBD2
TGTGCCAGCAGTGAAGGGACTAGCGGCTTCACAGATACGCAGTATTTT
CASSEGTSGFTDTQYF
>TRBJ1-2|.|TRBV2|TRBD1
TGTGCCAGCAACCTTCCGGGACAGACGTATGGCTACACCTTC
CASNLPGQTYGYTF
>TRBJ1-5|.|TRBV21-1|.
TGTGCCAGCAGCATAGGGGCAGGAGATTGTGGGATTCAGCCCCAGCATTTT
CASSIGAGDCGIQPQHF
>TRBJ1-2|.|TRBV4-1|.
TGCGCCAGCAGCCAGGCTCCGGGATATCAAGGGCGTGGCTACACCTTC
CASSQAPGYQGRGYTF
>TRBJ2-6|.|TRBV18|.
TGTGCCAGCTCACGGGATGGGTTAAGAGGGGCCAACGTCCTGACTTTC
CASSRDGLRGANVLTF
>TRBJ1-1|.|TRBV18|.
TGTGCCAGCTCACCCGATAAGGTAAACACTGAAGCTTTCTTT
CASSPDKVNTEAFF
>TRBJ2-1|.|TRBV7-9|.
TGTGCCAGCAGCTTAGAACCCCCTAGCCCCACCTACAATGAGCAGTTCTTC
CASSLEPPSPTYNEQFF
>TRBJ2-3|once|TRBV12-5|.
TGTGCTAGTGGTTTGGTACTTGGGGGAACGACAGATACGCAGTATTTT
CASGLVLGGTTDTQYF
>TRBJ2-1|.|TRBV21-1|.
TGTGCCAGCAGCCGGACTAGCGGGAGCCAATACAATGAGCAGTTCTTC
CASSRTSGSQYNEQFF